The 6 T cell receptor beta chains presented below share a single source sample, sequenced in a study of T cells in Graves' hyperthyroidism and ophthalmopathy. There were TCR beta CDR3 regions amplified from RNA transcripts. The primer set for the first-round RT-PCR of the TCR CDR3 was HTBI. TCRdb redid the calling of the multiplex PCR reads with MiXCR, one entry per CDR3 protein. The profile covers 300,000 to 500,000 distinct CDR3 sequences, with over 12% appearing a single time and under 30% taken by the ten largest. The specimen sequenced was blood. The receptors were sampled from a man aged 45-60 years with Graves' ophthalmopathy.

This clonotype was seen a few times. The chain joins TRBV7-2 to TRBJ2-1, with TRBD2 identical over 9 bases. This CDR3 comprises 18 residues. V dropped 0 bases and J dropped 4; count of bases not matched to a gene: 10. The germline V gene has CDR1 SGHTA and CDR2 FQGNSA. The CDR3 DNA follows: TGTGCCAGCAGCTTAGCGGTACTAGCGGGCAAAATATACAATGAGCAGTTCTTC. Protein sequence: CASSLAVLAGKIYNEQFF.

In its sample, this clonotype was seen many times. The V and J genes are TRBV28 and TRBJ1-5, with unresolved D. V was trimmed by 5 bases and J by 0 bases, leaving 8 bases between them. The CDR3 runs 14 residues. Germline loops: CDR1 MDHEN, CDR2 SYDVKM. The DNA of the CDR3 is TGTGCCAGCAGTGCAACAGATAGCAATCAGCCCCAGCATTTT. Translation gives CASSATDSNQPQHF.

The table lists this clonotype with many counts. This sequence joins TRBV11-2 and TRBJ2-5, with 9 bases lining up with TRBD2. After removal of 4 bases from V and 8 bases from J, the junction contained 20 bases not matched to a gene. This CDR3 is 18 amino acids long. Germline lookup yields CDR1 SGHAT and CDR2 FQNNGV. The CDR3 sequence: CASSSSLAGTSPTDTQYF. The CDR3, as DNA: TGTGCCAGCAGCTCTTCGCTTGCCGGGACTAGCCCCACCGACACCCAGTACTTC. Together with reference TRBV11-2 and TRBJ2-5, the CDR3 gives the full variable domain: EAGVAQSPRYKIIEKRQSVAFWCNPISGHATLYWYQQILGQGPKLLIQFQNNGVVDDSQLPKDRFSAERLKGVDSTLKIQPAKLEDSAVYLCASSSSLAGTSPTDTQYFGPGTRLLVL.

This clonotype was counted many times. The chain links TRBV18 to TRBJ2-7, with no clear D. This CDR3 is 13 amino acids long. V was clipped by 0 bases and J by 0 bases, with 3 bases between them. The germline V gene has CDR1 KGHSH and CDR2 LQKENI. CDR3 nucleotide sequence: TGTGCCAGCTCACCACCACACTCCTACGAGCAGTACTTC. Its protein is CASSPPHSYEQYF.

This clonotype was picked up many times. CDR3 coding DNA: TGCAGTGCTAGAGAGGCAGGGCGAAGCACAGATACGCAGTATTTT. This gives the protein CSAREAGRSTDTQYF. The J gene is TRBJ2-3, the V gene TRBV20-1, with D possibly being TRBD1 (5 bases). The ends were cut back, 0 bases at V and 0 bases at J, with 10 bases in the middle. Germline V gene lookup returns CDR1 DFQATT and CDR2 SNEGSKA (reference sequence). The CDR3 is made up of 15 amino acids.

At least ten counts were recorded for this clonotype. CDR3 coding DNA: TGTGCCAGCAGCTTGCCTTCTACGAATGAGCAGTTCTTC. Residues: CASSLPSTNEQFF. The chain is built from TRBV7-9 and TRBJ2-1; no definite D call. The V end lost 3 bases, the J end lost 7 bases, and 10 bases lay between the germline ends. The germline V gene has CDR1 SEHNR and CDR2 FQNEAQ (reference sequence). The CDR3 is 13 residues long.